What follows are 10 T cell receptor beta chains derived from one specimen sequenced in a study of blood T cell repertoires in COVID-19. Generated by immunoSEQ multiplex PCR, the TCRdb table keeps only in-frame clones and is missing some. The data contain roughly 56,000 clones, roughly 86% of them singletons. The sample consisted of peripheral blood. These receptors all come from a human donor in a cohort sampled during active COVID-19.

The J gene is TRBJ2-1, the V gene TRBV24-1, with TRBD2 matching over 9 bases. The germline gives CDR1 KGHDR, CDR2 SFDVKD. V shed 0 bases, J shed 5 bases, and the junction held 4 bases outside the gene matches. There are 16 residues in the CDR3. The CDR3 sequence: CATSDLGGGRDNEQFF. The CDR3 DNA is TGTGCCACCAGTGATTTGGGTGGCGGGAGGGACAATGAGCAGTTCTTC.

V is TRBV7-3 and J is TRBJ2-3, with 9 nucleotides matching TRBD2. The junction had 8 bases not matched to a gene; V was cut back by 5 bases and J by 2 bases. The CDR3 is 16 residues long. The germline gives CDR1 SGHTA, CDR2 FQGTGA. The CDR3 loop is CASSTRASGTTDTQYF. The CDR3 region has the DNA TGTGCCAGCAGCACACGGGCTAGCGGGACCACAGATACGCAGTATTTT.

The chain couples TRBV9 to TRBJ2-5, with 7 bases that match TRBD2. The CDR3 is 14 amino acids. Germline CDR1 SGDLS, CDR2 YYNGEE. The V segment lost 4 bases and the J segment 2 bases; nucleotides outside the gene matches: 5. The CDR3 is CASSSSAGQETQYF. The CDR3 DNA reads TGTGCCAGCAGCTCCTCAGCGGGGCAAGAGACCCAGTACTTC. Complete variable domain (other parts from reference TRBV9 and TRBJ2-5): DSGVTQTPKHLITATGQRVTLRCSPRSGDLSVYWYQQSLDQGLQFLIQYYNGEERAKGNILERFSAQQFPDLHSELNLSSLELGDSALYFCASSSSAGQETQYFGPGTRLLVL.

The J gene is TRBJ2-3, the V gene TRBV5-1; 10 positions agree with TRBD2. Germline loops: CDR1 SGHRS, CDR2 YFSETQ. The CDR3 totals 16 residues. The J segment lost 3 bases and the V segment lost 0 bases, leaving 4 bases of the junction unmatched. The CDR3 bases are TGCGCCAGCAGCTTGGTTGCTAGCGGGAGTACAGATACGCAGTATTTT. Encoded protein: CASSLVASGSTDTQYF.

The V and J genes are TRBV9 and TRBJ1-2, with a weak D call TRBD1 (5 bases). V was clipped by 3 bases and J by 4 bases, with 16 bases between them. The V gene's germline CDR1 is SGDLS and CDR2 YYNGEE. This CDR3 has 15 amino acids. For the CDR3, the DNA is TGTGCCAGCAGCGCTAGACAGAACTCCCTCTATGGCTACACCTTC. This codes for CASSARQNSLYGYTF. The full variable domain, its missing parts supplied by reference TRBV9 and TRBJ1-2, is DSGVTQTPKHLITATGQRVTLRCSPRSGDLSVYWYQQSLDQGLQFLIQYYNGEERAKGNILERFSAQQFPDLHSELNLSSLELGDSALYFCASSARQNSLYGYTFGSGTRLTVV.

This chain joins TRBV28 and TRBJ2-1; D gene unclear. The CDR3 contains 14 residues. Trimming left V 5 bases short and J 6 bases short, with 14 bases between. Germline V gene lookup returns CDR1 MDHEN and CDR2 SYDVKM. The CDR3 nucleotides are TGTGCCAGCAGTCTCCGTCAGGTGCCCAATGAGCAGTTCTTC. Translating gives CASSLRQVPNEQFF. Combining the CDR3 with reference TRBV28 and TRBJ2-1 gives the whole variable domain DVKVTQSSRYLVKRTGEKVFLECVQDMDHENMFWYRQDPGLGLRLIYFSYDVKMKEKGDIPEGYSVSREKKERFSLILESASTNQTSMYLCASSLRQVPNEQFFGPGTRLTVL.

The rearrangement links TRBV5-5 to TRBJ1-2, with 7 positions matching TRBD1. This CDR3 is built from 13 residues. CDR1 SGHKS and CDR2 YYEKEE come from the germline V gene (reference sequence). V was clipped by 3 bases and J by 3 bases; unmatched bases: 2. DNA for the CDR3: TGTGCCAGCAGCTGGGACAGCTACTATGGCTACACCTTC. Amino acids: CASSWDSYYGYTF.

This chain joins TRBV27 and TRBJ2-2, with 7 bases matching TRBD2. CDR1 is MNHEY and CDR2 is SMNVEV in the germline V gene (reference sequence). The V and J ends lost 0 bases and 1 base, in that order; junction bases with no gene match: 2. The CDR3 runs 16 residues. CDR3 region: CASSLSASGNTGELFF. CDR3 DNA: TGTGCCAGCAGTTTATCGGCTAGCGGGAACACCGGGGAGCTGTTTTTT.

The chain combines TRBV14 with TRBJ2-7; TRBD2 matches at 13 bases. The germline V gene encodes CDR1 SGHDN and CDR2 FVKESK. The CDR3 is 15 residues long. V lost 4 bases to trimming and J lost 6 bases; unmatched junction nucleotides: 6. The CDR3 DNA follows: TGTGCCAGCAGCCTTGGACTAGCGGGAGCCGGCGAGCAGTACTTC. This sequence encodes CASSLGLAGAGEQYF.

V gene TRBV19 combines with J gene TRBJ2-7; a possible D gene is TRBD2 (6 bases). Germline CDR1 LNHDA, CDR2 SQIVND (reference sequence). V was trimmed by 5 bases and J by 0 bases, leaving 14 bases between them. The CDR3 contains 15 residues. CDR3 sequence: CASSHPAGVSYEQYF. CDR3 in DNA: TGTGCCAGTAGTCATCCAGCGGGCGTCTCCTACGAGCAGTACTTC.